One and the same sample provided the 2 T cell receptor beta chains below, sequenced in a study of cytomegalovirus exposure and HLA in healthy donors. The PCR used 60 Vbeta and 13 Jbeta primers. Profiling relied on immunoSEQ multiplex PCR, and the TCRdb table lists in-frame clones only, not all of them. The listing records tens of thousands of clones. The sample was PBMCs. The source of these receptors is a human donor in good health.

V and J are TRBV4-1 and TRBJ1-5, with 7 bases fitting TRBD1. The length of the CDR3 is 19 residues. The ends lost 2 bases at V and 2 bases at J; junction bases unmatched: 15. CDR1 is MGHRA, CDR2 YSYEKL, per germline. The CDR3 bases are TGCGCCAGCAGCCAACTCTCTCGACAGGGTGCAAGAGGCAATCAGCCCCAGCATTTT. Translating gives CASSQLSRQGARGNQPQHF.

This rearrangement joins TRBV5-6 to TRBJ1-2, with D possibly TRBD1 on 5 matching bases. The CDR3 extends over 14 amino acids. Germline loops: CDR1 SGHDT, CDR2 YYEEEE. V was trimmed by 4 bases and J by 0 bases, leaving 10 bases between them. CDR3 in amino acids: CASSPWGANYGYTF. The CDR3 DNA reads TGTGCCAGCAGCCCTTGGGGGGCTAACTATGGCTACACCTTC.